Following are 29 T cell receptor beta chains from one sample sequenced in a study of T cells in Graves' hyperthyroidism and ophthalmopathy. Amplified regions were TCR beta CDR3 sequences from RNA transcripts. Initially, a first-round RT-PCR of the TCR CDR3 employed the HTBI primer set. Using its own MiXCR run on the multiplex PCR reads, TCRdb lists one record per CDR3 protein. Among roughly 300,000 distinct CDR3 sequences listed, 15% to 20% were seen once. Sample: blood. All receptors come from a woman aged 45-65 years with Graves' hyperthyroidism.

This clonotype was detected many times. The V call is TRBV6-6, the J call TRBJ1-2, with D tentatively TRBD1 (5 bases). The CDR3 length is 14 residues. The germline CDR1 and CDR2 sequences are MNHNY and SVGAGI (reference sequence). V was cut by 2 bases and J by 8 bases, with 15 bases left in between. The CDR3 DNA follows: TGTGCCAGCAGTTACGACCAGGGAGGTGGGGGCTACACCTTC. Its protein product is CASSYDQGGGGYTF.

This clonotype has at least ten counts. This rearrangement joins TRBV19 to TRBJ1-5; D not resolved. This CDR3 region has 15 residues. V was shortened by 3 bases and J by 2 bases, with 11 bases between the two germline ends. CDR1 and CDR2 from the germline V gene are LNHDA and SQIVND (reference sequence). The CDR3 here is CASSMGSGGNQPQHF. Here the CDR3 DNA reads TGTGCCAGTAGTATGGGGAGCGGGGGCAATCAGCCCCAGCATTTT.

The chain links TRBV20-1 to TRBJ1-2; D gene unclear. The CDR3 runs 9 residues. Germline V gives CDR1 DFQATT, CDR2 SNEGSKA (reference sequence). The CDR3 reads CSADYGYTF. The CDR3 DNA sequence: TGCAGCGCTGACTATGGCTACACCTTC.

The sample holds a few counts of this clonotype. The chain carries TRBV3-1 and TRBJ2-1; D remains ambiguous. The germline V and J ends were trimmed by 0 bases and 2 bases, with 2 bases remaining between them. CDR1 and CDR2 (germline): LGHDT, YNNKEL (reference sequence). CDR3 length: 13 residues. The CDR3 is CASSQEPYNEQFF. Written as DNA, the CDR3 is TGTGCCAGCAGCCAAGAGCCCTACAATGAGCAGTTCTTC.

This clonotype appeared a few times. The chain employs TRBV6-2 or TRBV6-3 and TRBJ2-7; D gene ambiguous. There are 13 residues in the CDR3. The germline CDR1 and CDR2 sequences are MNHEY and SVGEGT. V was pared by 6 bases and J by 1 base, with 10 bases between. CDR3 amino acids: CASRDGGSYEQYF. In DNA form, the CDR3 reads TGTGCCAGCAGGGATGGTGGATCCTACGAGCAGTACTTC.

The table lists this clonotype with a few counts. This chain joins TRBV6-2 or TRBV6-3 and TRBJ2-7; weak D call: TRBD2 (6 bases). The CDR3 spans 15 residues. Between the trimmed V and J ends, which lost 6 bases and 1 base, there was a span of 16 bases. In germline, CDR1 is MNHEY, CDR2 SVGEGT. As DNA, the CDR3 is TGTGCCAGCAGCCACGGCGGGGACGGATCCTACGAGCAGTACTTC. It yields the protein CASSHGGDGSYEQYF.

This clonotype was detected many times. The chain joins TRBV13 to TRBJ2-6; D may be TRBD1 (6 bases). Trimming removed 8 bases at V and 0 bases at J, with 14 bases between. The CDR3 is 16 amino acids. Germline V CDR1 and CDR2: PRHDT, FYEKMQ (reference sequence). For the CDR3, the DNA is TGTGCCAGCTCGTTACAAGGGGGCTCTGGGGCCAACGTCCTGACTTTC. Translated, it gives CASSLQGGSGANVLTF.

This clonotype showed up many times. The rearrangement links TRBV12-3 or TRBV12-4 to TRBJ2-1; TRBD2 matches 15 bases. The CDR3 runs 18 residues. V lost 6 bases, J lost 1 base, and 7 bases stayed unmatched. CDR3 sequence: CASSRWGLAGGSYNEQFF. The CDR3 DNA follows: TGTGCCAGCAGCCGTTGGGGACTAGCGGGAGGATCCTACAATGAGCAGTTCTTC.

As concerns this clonotype: A clone one base away is much larger, so this may be a read error. The chain is built from TRBV7-3 and TRBJ2-7, with D perhaps matching TRBD1 (5 bases). CDR3 length: 15 amino acids. Trimming stripped 5 bases from V and 6 bases from J, with 20 bases between. The germline gives CDR1 SGHTA, CDR2 FQGTGA. CDR3 in DNA: TGTGCCAGCAGCGTGGAAGGGGCGCCGGTCGGCGAGCAGTACTTC. This encodes CASSVEGAPVGEQYF.

J is TRBJ2-6 and V is TRBV7-2, with D uncertain. Germline values: CDR1 SGHTA, CDR2 FQGNSA. The CDR3 is made up of 13 amino acids. V lost 7 bases and J 2 bases, leaving 6 bases between the germline ends. The CDR3 protein is CASTLPGANVLTF. The CDR3 coding sequence is TGTGCCAGCACCTTGCCTGGGGCCAACGTCCTGACTTTC.

The chain couples TRBV15 to TRBJ1-1; TRBD1 might be the D (6 bases). Trimming shortened V by 5 bases and J by 6 bases, and 13 bases separated the two germline ends. Germline CDR1 reads LNHNV; CDR2 reads YYDKDF (reference sequence). The CDR3 sequence is 13 residues long. The CDR3 DNA reads TGTGCCACCAGCGGGGGGCTTTTAGCTGAAGCTTTCTTT. Translation: CATSGGLLAEAFF.

This rearrangement joins TRBV12-3 or TRBV12-4 to TRBJ2-1; 14 nucleotides agree with TRBD2. The trim removed 3 bases at V and 3 bases at J, leaving 4 bases unmatched. This CDR3 has 17 amino acids. The DNA for the CDR3 is TGTGCCAGCAGTTTTCTCGGACTAGCGGGGGGCTACAATGAGCAGTTCTTC. Its protein is CASSFLGLAGGYNEQFF.

A few counts support this clonotype. The chain couples TRBV6-1 to TRBJ1-6; 8 bases align to TRBD1. Germline CDR1 is MNHNS and CDR2 is SASEGT. V lost 11 bases and J lost 2; bases outside the gene matches: 5. The CDR3 loop spans 14 amino acids. CDR3 in amino acids: CACTRGPYNSPLHF. DNA of the CDR3: TGTGCCTGCACCAGGGGGCCCTATAATTCACCCCTCCACTTT.

This clonotype was counted ten times or more. The V and J genes are TRBV3-1 and TRBJ1-1; no definite D call. Trimming pared 1 base from V and 3 bases from J, leaving 3 bases between. Germline V gene sequence: CDR1 LGHDT, CDR2 YNNKEL (reference sequence). CDR3 length equals 12 residues. DNA of the CDR3: TGTGCCAGCAGCCAAGGATACACTGAAGCTTTCTTT. Translated: CASSQGYTEAFF.

This clonotype appeared a few times. The CDR3 DNA reads as TGTGCCAGCAGCAACACAGGGGGTGGAACTGAAGCTTTCTTT. It yields the protein CASSNTGGGTEAFF. The V gene is TRBV7-9, the J gene TRBJ1-1; TRBD1 agrees at 8 bases. The junction had 7 bases not matched to a gene; V was cut back by 5 bases and J by 5 bases. Germline CDR1 reads SEHNR; CDR2 reads FQNEAQ (reference sequence). The CDR3 is 14 residues long.

This clonotype appeared a few times. The chain has TRBV15 and TRBJ2-5; D possibly corresponds to TRBD2 (6 bases). The length of the CDR3 is 17 residues. CDR1 LNHNV and CDR2 YYDKDF come from the germline V gene (reference sequence). V was trimmed by 2 bases and J by 9 bases, leaving 25 bases between them. The CDR3 loop reads CATSRPNSGDIPLAQYF. The DNA of the CDR3 is TGTGCCACCAGCAGACCCAATAGCGGAGACATCCCACTGGCCCAGTACTTC.

The chain is built from TRBV12-3 or TRBV12-4 and TRBJ2-1; D might be TRBD1 (7 bases). This CDR3 comprises 14 residues. Trimming pared 8 bases from V and 4 bases from J, leaving 15 bases between. The CDR3 DNA sequence: TGTGCCAGCCTGGGGGGACAGATTTACAATGAGCAGTTCTTC. It yields the protein CASLGGQIYNEQFF.

The chain combines TRBV7-2 with TRBJ2-3, with D possibly being TRBD2 (5 bases). V was trimmed by 4 bases and J by 3 bases, leaving 8 bases between them. The CDR3 extends over 13 amino acids. The germline V gene has CDR1 SGHTA and CDR2 FQGNSA. The CDR3 loop is CASSWERTDTQYF. The CDR3 DNA is TGTGCCAGCAGCTGGGAGAGGACAGATACGCAGTATTTT.

The V and J genes are TRBV7-6 and TRBJ2-2, with a tentative D call TRBD2 (6 bases). The length of the CDR3 is 18 residues. V gave up 0 bases and J gave up 6 bases, with 20 bases separating them. Germline V gives CDR1 SGHVS, CDR2 FNYEAQ. The CDR3 DNA sequence: TGTGCCAGCAGCTTAGCGCCTAGCGTCAAGTTTAGGGCCGGGGAGCTGTTTTTT. This codes for CASSLAPSVKFRAGELFF. Full variable domain (remainder filled in from reference TRBV7-6 and TRBJ2-2): GAGVSQSPRYKVTKRGQDVALRCDPISGHVSLYWYRQALGQGPEFLTYFNYEAQQDKSGLPNDRFSAERPEGSISTLTIQRTEQRDSAMYRCASSLAPSVKFRAGELFFGEGSRLTVL.

The chain has TRBV7-2 and TRBJ2-1, with TRBD2 as a possible D gene (6 bases). The CDR3 spans 16 residues. The V gene's germline CDR1 is SGHTA and CDR2 FQGNSA. The V end lost 0 bases, the J end lost 7 bases, and 16 bases lay between the germline ends. The chain's CDR3 is CASSLAYAGSWNEQFF. The CDR3 DNA reads as TGTGCCAGCAGCTTAGCGTACGCGGGAAGTTGGAATGAGCAGTTCTTC.

This clonotype appeared many times. The V and J genes are TRBV30 and TRBJ1-5, with 7 positions matching TRBD1. The CDR3 is 13 amino acids. The germline CDR1 and CDR2 sequences are GTSNPN and SVGIG (reference sequence). Trimming at V came to 2 bases and at J to 5 bases, leaving 3 bases not matched to a gene. This CDR3 reads CAWSPTGYQPQHF. CDR3 DNA: TGTGCCTGGAGTCCGACAGGGTATCAGCCCCAGCATTTT.

The genes are TRBV6-2 or TRBV6-3 and TRBJ2-3; D perhaps matches TRBD1 (6 bases). This CDR3 region has 13 residues. Trimming cost V 7 bases and J 2 bases, with 10 bases left between them. Germline CDR1 is MNHEY and CDR2 is SVGEGT. Here the CDR3 DNA reads TGTGCCAGCACGCGGACAGTCACAGATACGCAGTATTTT. Protein sequence: CASTRTVTDTQYF.

This clonotype was seen more than once but under ten times. This sequence joins TRBV28 and TRBJ2-2; 9 nucleotides align to TRBD2. Germline V CDR1 and CDR2: MDHEN, SYDVKM. The CDR3 has 17 amino acids. J was trimmed by 3 bases and V by 4 bases; bases with no gene match: 9. The CDR3 loop is CASSSSMLAGYTGELFF. Here the CDR3 DNA reads TGTGCCAGCAGTTCTAGTATGCTAGCGGGATACACCGGGGAGCTGTTTTTT.

The V gene is TRBV28, the J gene TRBJ1-1; 9 bases line up with TRBD1. V dropped 8 bases and J dropped 6; count of bases not matched to a gene: 13. The V gene's germline CDR1 is MDHEN and CDR2 SYDVKM. The CDR3 is made up of 15 amino acids. The chain's CDR3 is CASARDRALVPEAFF. Here the CDR3 DNA reads TGTGCCAGCGCCCGGGACAGGGCTTTAGTCCCTGAAGCTTTCTTT.

The sample holds many counts of this clonotype. The chain joins TRBV9 to TRBJ1-1; 10 bases are shared with TRBD1. This CDR3 spans 16 amino acids. Germline assignment: CDR1 SGDLS and CDR2 YYNGEE. The junction had 4 bases not matched to a gene; V was cut back by 0 bases and J by 2 bases. In DNA form, the CDR3 reads TGTGCCAGCAGCGTAGAGGGACAGGGGTCAAACACTGAAGCTTTCTTT. Protein sequence: CASSVEGQGSNTEAFF.

V usage is TRBV6-1 and J usage is TRBJ2-1, with D possibly being TRBD2 (7 bases). This CDR3 has 15 residues. Germline V lookup: CDR1 MNHNS, CDR2 SASEGT. Trimming pared 2 bases from V and 4 bases from J, leaving 12 bases between. The CDR3 nucleotides are TGTGCCAGCAGTGAATTCGGGGGGCCTTACAATGAGCAGTTCTTC. Its translation is CASSEFGGPYNEQFF.

This clonotype was observed many times. CDR3 amino acids: CASSESLSYEQYV. Here the CDR3 DNA reads TGTGCCAGCAGTGAAAGCCTCTCCTACGAGCAGTACGTC. This chain connects TRBV6-1 to TRBJ2-7; D ambiguous. Deletions cut 2 bases from V and 0 bases from J, with 5 bases between. The CDR3 totals 13 residues. Germline CDR1 MNHNS, CDR2 SASEGT.

This clonotype was counted between two and nine times. The chain combines TRBV5-6 with TRBJ1-5; TRBD1 aligns across 7 bases. This CDR3 has 13 residues. Per the germline V gene, CDR1 is SGHDT and CDR2 is YYEEEE. V shed 6 bases and J 6 bases; nucleotides not matched to a gene: 6. The CDR3 sequence is CASNGTAPQPQHF. The CDR3, as DNA: TGTGCCAGCAACGGGACAGCCCCTCAGCCCCAGCATTTT.

This clonotype has at least ten counts. The chain uses TRBV5-1 and TRBJ2-2; D may be TRBD2 (5 bases). Germline V gene sequence: CDR1 SGHRS, CDR2 YFSETQ. With 0 bases removed from V and 3 bases from J, the gap between germline ends came to 12 bases. The CDR3 consists of 16 residues. CDR3 sequence: CASSLDGNRDTGELFF. The CDR3 DNA follows: TGCGCCAGCAGCTTGGACGGGAACCGGGACACCGGGGAGCTGTTTTTT.